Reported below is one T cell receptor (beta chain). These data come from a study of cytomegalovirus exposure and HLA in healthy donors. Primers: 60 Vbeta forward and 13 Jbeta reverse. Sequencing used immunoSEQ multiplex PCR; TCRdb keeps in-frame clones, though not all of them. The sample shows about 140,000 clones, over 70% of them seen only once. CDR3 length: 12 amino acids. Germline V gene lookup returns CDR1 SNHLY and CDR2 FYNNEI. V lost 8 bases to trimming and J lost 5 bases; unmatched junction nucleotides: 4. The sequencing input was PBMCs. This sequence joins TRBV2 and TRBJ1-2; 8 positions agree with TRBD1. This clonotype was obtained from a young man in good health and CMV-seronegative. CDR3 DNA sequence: TGTGCCAGCGCAACAGGGGGGTATGGCTACACCTTC. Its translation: CASATGGYGYTF.